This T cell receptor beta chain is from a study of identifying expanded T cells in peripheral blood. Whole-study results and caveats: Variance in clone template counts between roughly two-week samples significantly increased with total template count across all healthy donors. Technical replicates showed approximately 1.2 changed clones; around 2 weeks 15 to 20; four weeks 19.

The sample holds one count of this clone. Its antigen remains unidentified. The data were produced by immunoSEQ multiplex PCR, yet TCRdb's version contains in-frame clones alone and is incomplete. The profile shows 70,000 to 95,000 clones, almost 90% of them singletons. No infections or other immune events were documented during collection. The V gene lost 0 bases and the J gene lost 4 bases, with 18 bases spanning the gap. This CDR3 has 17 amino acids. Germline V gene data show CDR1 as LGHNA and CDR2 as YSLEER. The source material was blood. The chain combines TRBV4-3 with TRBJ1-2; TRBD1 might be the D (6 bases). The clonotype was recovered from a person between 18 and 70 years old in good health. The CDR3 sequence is CASSQDGGASRGYGYTF. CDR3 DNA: TGCGCCAGCAGCCAAGATGGGGGGGCCTCGCGGGGCTATGGCTACACCTTC.